The 12 T cell receptor beta chains below come from one sample, sequenced in a study of blood T cell repertoires in COVID-19. Libraries were prepared by immunoSEQ multiplex PCR; TCRdb keeps only in-frame clonotypes and omits some of them. The profile covers 200,000 to 250,000 clones, with roughly 90% appearing a single time and approximately 2.8% taken by the ten largest. Sequencing used PBMCs or T cells enriched from blood (not recorded which). These receptors originate from a woman younger than 45 with acute COVID-19.

This sequence joins TRBV4-1 and TRBJ2-7, with TRBD1 as a possible D gene (6 bases). The CDR3 is 14 amino acids. The germline V gene encodes CDR1 MGHRA and CDR2 YSYEKL. V was trimmed by 3 bases and J by 2 bases, leaving 11 bases between them. CDR3 sequence (DNA): TGCGCCAGCAGCCATCCGGACAGAACCTACGAGCAGTACTTC. This codes for CASSHPDRTYEQYF.

The CDR3: CASSPTGSYEQYF. The CDR3 nucleotides are TGTGCCAGCAGTCCCACAGGGAGCTACGAGCAGTACTTC. The chain links TRBV6-5 to TRBJ2-7, with a possible D match to TRBD1 (6 bases). Germline V CDR1 and CDR2: MNHEY, SVGAGI. The V gene lost 5 bases and the J gene lost 3 bases, with 11 bases spanning the gap. This CDR3 comprises 13 residues.

J is TRBJ2-3 and V is TRBV7-6; TRBD2 aligns across 11 bases. Germline V gene lookup returns CDR1 SGHVS and CDR2 FNYEAQ. The length of the CDR3 is 16 residues. With V trimmed by 3 bases and J by 7 bases, 9 bases remained unmatched. The CDR3 DNA sequence: TGTGCCAGCAGCTTTCCCCTAGCGGGGGGCTCAAATACGCAGTATTTT. This gives the protein CASSFPLAGGSNTQYF.

The chain uses TRBV7-9 and TRBJ1-4; 8 positions agree with TRBD1. CDR3 length: 15 amino acids. V lost 1 base to trimming and J lost 12 bases; unmatched junction nucleotides: 10. CDR1 SEHNR and CDR2 FQNEAQ come from the germline V gene (reference sequence). CDR3 in amino acids: CASSLVGSGGGELFF. DNA of the CDR3: TGTGCCAGCAGCTTAGTGGGTTCAGGGGGCGGAGAACTGTTTTTT.

This clone was detected once. The chain uses TRBV7-2 and TRBJ1-2; weak D call: TRBD1 (6 bases). V lost 5 bases to trimming and J lost 5 bases, with 15 bases between them. Looked up from germline, CDR1 is SGHTA and CDR2 is FQGNSA. The CDR3 loop spans 14 amino acids. The CDR3 here is CASSQGPRWYGYTF. For the CDR3, the DNA is TGTGCCAGCAGCCAGGGGCCTCGGTGGTATGGCTACACCTTC.

V and J are TRBV12-3 or TRBV12-4 and TRBJ1-1, with 11 positions matching TRBD1. After removal of 6 bases from V and 7 bases from J, the junction contained 4 bases not matched to a gene. The CDR3 runs to 13 residues. The CDR3 spells CASSAGTGGEAFF. The CDR3 DNA reads TGTGCCAGCAGCGCCGGGACAGGGGGTGAAGCTTTCTTT.

The chain joins TRBV10-3 to TRBJ2-2; 8 bases are shared with TRBD1. This CDR3 region has 16 residues. Germline V CDR1 and CDR2: ENHRY, SYGVKD. Trimming at V came to 6 bases and at J to 6 bases, leaving 12 bases not matched to a gene. CDR3 in DNA: TGTGCCATCAGCGGGGCAGGGGGCGCAAGTCCCGGGGAGCTGTTTTTT. Translating it yields CAISGAGGASPGELFF.

The chain joins TRBV5-4 to TRBJ1-1; weak D call: TRBD1 (6 bases). CDR1 is SGHNT and CDR2 is YYREEE in the germline V gene (reference sequence). The V and J ends lost 4 bases and 1 base respectively, with 14 bases between them. The CDR3 has 15 amino acids. The CDR3 DNA is TGTGCCAGCAGCCCAAGGACAGATCAGAACACTGAAGCTTTCTTT. It translates to CASSPRTDQNTEAFF.

The chain recombines TRBV29-1 with TRBJ2-1; 11 bases are a match to TRBD1. The germline gives CDR1 SQVTM, CDR2 ANQGSEA. J lost 0 bases, V lost 7 bases, and 11 bases had no gene match. The CDR3 is 17 residues long. In DNA, the CDR3 is TGCAGCGCCTTATCGGGGGACAGGGGGAGCTCCTACAATGAGCAGTTCTTC. Translated: CSALSGDRGSSYNEQFF.

At least ten counts were recorded for this clone. The chain carries TRBV4-1 and TRBJ2-1; 11 bases fit TRBD2. V shed 6 bases, J shed 12 bases, and the junction held 10 bases outside the gene matches. CDR1 and CDR2 from the germline V gene are MGHRA and YSYEKL. CDR3 length: 14 residues. CDR3 residues: CASRGVAGGPGQFF. In nucleotides, the CDR3 is TGCGCCAGCAGGGGAGTAGCGGGGGGGCCAGGGCAGTTCTTC.

The CDR3 sequence: CSASDGGGWNTEAFF. DNA for the CDR3: TGCAGTGCTAGTGACGGGGGGGGATGGAACACTGAAGCTTTCTTT. This chain links TRBV20-1 with TRBJ1-1; D is possibly TRBD1 (5 bases). The CDR3 contains 15 residues. Germline V gene lookup returns CDR1 DFQATT and CDR2 SNEGSKA (reference sequence). The V end lost 3 bases, the J end lost 1 base, and 15 bases lay between the germline ends.

This clone was detected a few times. The rearrangement joins TRBV6-5 to TRBJ2-2; D possibly corresponds to TRBD2 (5 bases). CDR1 and CDR2 from the germline V gene are MNHEY and SVGAGI. Trimming took off 6 bases at V and 5 bases at J, with 13 bases between the two ends. The CDR3 runs to 14 residues. CDR3 amino acids: CASRTLWETGELFF. In nucleotides, the CDR3 is TGTGCCAGCAGAACCTTATGGGAGACCGGGGAGCTGTTTTTT.